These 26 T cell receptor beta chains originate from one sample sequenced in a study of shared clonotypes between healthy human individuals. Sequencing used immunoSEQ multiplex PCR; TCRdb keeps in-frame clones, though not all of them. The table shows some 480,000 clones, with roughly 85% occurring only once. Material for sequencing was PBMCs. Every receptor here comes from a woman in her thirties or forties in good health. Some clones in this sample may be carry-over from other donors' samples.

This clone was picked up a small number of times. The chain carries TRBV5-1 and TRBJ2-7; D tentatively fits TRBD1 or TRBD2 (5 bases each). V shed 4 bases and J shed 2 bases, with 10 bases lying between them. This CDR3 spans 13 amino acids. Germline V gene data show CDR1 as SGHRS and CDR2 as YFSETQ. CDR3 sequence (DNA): TGCGCCAGCAGCCGGGACCGGCCCTACGAGCAGTACTTC. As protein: CASSRDRPYEQYF.

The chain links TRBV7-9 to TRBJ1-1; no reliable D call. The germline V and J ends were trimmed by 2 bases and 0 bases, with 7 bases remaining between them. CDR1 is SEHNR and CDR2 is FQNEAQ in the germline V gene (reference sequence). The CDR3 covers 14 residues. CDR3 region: CASSLFPLNTEAFF. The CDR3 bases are TGTGCCAGCAGCTTATTTCCCCTGAACACTGAAGCTTTCTTT.

This chain's CDR3 is CASSLSPGRGGTDTQYF. CDR3 DNA sequence: TGTGCCAGCAGCTTAAGCCCGGGCAGGGGAGGAACAGATACGCAGTATTTT. The chain couples TRBV7-3 to TRBJ2-3; D assignment may be TRBD1 or TRBD2 (6 bases each). The CDR3 runs 17 residues. Germline-derived CDR1 and CDR2 are SGHTA and FQGTGA. Trimming took 1 base from V and 3 from J, leaving 17 bases between them. The whole variable domain, remainder taken from reference TRBV7-3 and TRBJ2-3, is GAGVSQTPSNKVTEKGKYVELRCDPISGHTALYWYRQSLGQGPEFLIYFQGTGAADDSGLPNDRFFAVRPEGSVSTLKIQRTERGDSAVYLCASSLSPGRGGTDTQYFGPGTRLTVL.

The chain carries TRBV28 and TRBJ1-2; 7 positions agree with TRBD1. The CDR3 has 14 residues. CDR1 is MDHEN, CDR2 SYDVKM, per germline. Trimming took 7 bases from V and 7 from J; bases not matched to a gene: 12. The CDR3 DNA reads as TGTGCCAGCAAACTGTCACTGACAGGGAGTGGCTACACCTTC. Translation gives CASKLSLTGSGYTF.

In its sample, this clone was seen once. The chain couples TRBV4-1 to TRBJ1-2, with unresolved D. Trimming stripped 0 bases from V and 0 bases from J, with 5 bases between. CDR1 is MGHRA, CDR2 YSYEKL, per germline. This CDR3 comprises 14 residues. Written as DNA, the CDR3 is TGCGCCAGCAGCCAAGAGGTGACTAACTATGGCTACACCTTC. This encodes CASSQEVTNYGYTF.

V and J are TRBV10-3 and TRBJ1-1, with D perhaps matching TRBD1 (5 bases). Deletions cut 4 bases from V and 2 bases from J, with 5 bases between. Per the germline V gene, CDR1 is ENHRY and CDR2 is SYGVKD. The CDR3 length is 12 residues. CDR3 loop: CAISGGNTEAFF. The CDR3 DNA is TGTGCCATCAGTGGGGGCAACACTGAAGCTTTCTTT.

The CDR3 protein is CASSSRDYEKNIQYF. CDR3 coding DNA: TGTGCCAGCAGCTCCCGGGACTACGAAAAAAACATTCAGTACTTC. V and J are TRBV7-2 and TRBJ2-4; 7 bases map to TRBD2. CDR1 is SGHTA, CDR2 FQGNSA, per germline. With 4 bases clipped from V and 4 bases from J, the junction kept 7 bases outside the gene matches. There are 15 residues in the CDR3.

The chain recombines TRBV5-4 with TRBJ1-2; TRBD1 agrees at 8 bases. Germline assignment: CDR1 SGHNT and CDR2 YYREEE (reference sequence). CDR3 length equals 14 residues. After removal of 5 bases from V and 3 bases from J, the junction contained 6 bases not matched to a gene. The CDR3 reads CASRWTGKHYGYTF. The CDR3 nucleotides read TGTGCCAGCAGATGGACAGGGAAGCACTATGGCTACACCTTC.

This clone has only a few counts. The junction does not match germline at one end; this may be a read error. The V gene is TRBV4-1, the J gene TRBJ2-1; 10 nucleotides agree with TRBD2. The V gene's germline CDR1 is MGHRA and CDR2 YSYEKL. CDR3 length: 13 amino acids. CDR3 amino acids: CASSPLSGTSELF. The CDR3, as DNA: TGCGCCAGCAGCCCGCTTTCCGGGACTAGCGAGCTCTTC.

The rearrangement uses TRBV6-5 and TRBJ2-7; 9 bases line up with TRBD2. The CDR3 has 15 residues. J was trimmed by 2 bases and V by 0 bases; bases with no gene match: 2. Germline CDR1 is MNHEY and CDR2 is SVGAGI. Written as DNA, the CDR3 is TGTGCCAGCAGTTACTCGGGACTAGCCCCCTACGAGCAGTACTTC. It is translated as CASSYSGLAPYEQYF.

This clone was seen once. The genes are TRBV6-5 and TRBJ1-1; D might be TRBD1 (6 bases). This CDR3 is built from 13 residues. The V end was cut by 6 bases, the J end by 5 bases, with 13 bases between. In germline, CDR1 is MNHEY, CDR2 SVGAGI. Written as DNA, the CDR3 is TGTGCCAGCAGCCGAGACAGGTGGACTGAAGCTTTCTTT. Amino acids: CASSRDRWTEAFF.

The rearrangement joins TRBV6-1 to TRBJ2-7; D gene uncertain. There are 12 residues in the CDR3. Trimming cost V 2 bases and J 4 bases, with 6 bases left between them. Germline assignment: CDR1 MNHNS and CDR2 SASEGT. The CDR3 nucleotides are TGTGCCAGCAGTGAACCCTTGTACGAGCAGTACTTC. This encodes CASSEPLYEQYF.

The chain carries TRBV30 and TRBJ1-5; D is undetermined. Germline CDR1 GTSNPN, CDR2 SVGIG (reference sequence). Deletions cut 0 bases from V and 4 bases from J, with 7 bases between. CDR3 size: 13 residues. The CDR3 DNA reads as TGTGCCTGGAGTGTATTTGGAAATCAGCCCCAGCATTTT. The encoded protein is CAWSVFGNQPQHF.

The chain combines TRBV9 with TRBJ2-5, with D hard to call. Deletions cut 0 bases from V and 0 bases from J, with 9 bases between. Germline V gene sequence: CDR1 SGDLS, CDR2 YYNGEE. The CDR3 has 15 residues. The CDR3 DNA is TGTGCCAGCAGCGTAGACGTAGTCGACCAAGAGACCCAGTACTTC. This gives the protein CASSVDVVDQETQYF.

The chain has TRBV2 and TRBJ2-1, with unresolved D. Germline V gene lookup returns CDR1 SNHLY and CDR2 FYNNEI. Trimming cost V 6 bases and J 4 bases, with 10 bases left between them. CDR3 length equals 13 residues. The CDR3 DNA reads TGTGCCAGCAGAGATACAGAATACAATGAGCAGTTCTTC. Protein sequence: CASRDTEYNEQFF.

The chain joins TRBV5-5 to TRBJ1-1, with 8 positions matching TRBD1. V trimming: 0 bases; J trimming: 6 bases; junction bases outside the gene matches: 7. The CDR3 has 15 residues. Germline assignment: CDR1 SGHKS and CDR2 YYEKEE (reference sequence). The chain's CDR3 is CASSLAPTGESEAFF. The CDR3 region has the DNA TGTGCCAGCAGCTTGGCCCCGACAGGGGAGTCTGAAGCTTTCTTT.

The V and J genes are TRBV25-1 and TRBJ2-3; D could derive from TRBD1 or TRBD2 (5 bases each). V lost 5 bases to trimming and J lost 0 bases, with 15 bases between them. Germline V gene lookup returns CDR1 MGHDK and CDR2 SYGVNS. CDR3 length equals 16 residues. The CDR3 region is CASSQWGRDSTDTQYF. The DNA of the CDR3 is TGTGCCAGCAGTCAGTGGGGGAGAGATAGCACAGATACGCAGTATTTT.

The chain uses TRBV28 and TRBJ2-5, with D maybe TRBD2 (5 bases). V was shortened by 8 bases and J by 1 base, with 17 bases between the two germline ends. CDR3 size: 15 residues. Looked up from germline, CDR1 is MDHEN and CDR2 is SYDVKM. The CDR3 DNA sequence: TGTGCCAGCCTTCTAGAGCTGGGGAGCCAAGAGACCCAGTACTTC. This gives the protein CASLLELGSQETQYF.

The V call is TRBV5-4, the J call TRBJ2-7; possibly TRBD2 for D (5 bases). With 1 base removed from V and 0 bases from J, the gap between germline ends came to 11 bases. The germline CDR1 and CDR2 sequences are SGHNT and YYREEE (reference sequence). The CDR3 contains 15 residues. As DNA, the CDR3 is TGTGCCAGCAGCTTGAGGACTGGCAGCTCCTACGAGCAGTACTTC. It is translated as CASSLRTGSSYEQYF. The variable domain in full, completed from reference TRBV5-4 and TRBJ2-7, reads ETGVTQSPTHLIKTRGQQVTLRCSSQSGHNTVSWYQQALGQGPQFIFQYYREEENGRGNFPPRFSGLQFPNYSSELNVNALELDDSALYLCASSLRTGSSYEQYFGPGTRLTVT.

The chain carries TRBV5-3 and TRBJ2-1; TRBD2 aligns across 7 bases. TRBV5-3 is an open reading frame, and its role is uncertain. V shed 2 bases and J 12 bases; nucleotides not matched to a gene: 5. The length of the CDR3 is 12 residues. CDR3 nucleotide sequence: TGTGCCAGAAGCTTTGAACCGGGAGGGCAGTTCTTC. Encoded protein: CARSFEPGGQFF.

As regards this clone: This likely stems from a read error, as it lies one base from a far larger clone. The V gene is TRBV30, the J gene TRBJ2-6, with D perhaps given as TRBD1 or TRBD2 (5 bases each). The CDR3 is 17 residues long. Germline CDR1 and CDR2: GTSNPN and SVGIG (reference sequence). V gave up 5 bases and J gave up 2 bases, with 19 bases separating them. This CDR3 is CAWGRFGGLTGANVLTF. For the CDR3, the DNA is TGTGCCTGGGGCCGCTTTGGGGGTCTAACTGGGGCCAACGTCCTGACTTTC.

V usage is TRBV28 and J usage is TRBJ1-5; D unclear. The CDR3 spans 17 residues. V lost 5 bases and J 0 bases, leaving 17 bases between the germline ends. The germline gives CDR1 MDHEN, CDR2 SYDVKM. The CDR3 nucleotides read TGTGCCAGCAGTCGCCTACTCTTAGGATATAGCAATCAGCCCCAGCATTTT. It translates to CASSRLLLGYSNQPQHF. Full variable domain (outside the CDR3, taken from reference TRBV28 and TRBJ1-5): DVKVTQSSRYLVKRTGEKVFLECVQDMDHENMFWYRQDPGLGLRLIYFSYDVKMKEKGDIPEGYSVSREKKERFSLILESASTNQTSMYLCASSRLLLGYSNQPQHFGDGTRLSIL.

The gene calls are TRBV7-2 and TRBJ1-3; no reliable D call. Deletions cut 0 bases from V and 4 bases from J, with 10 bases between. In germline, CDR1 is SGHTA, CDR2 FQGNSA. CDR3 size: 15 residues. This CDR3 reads CASSLAPIRGNTIYF. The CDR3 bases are TGTGCCAGCAGCTTAGCGCCCATAAGGGGAAACACCATATATTTT.

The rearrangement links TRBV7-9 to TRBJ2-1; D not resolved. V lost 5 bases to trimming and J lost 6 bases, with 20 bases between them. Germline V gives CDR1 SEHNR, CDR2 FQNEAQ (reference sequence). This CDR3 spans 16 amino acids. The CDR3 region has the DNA TGTGCCAGCAGCCCGCCTGGGGATTTGTCAGGCAATGAGCAGTTCTTC. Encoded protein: CASSPPGDLSGNEQFF.

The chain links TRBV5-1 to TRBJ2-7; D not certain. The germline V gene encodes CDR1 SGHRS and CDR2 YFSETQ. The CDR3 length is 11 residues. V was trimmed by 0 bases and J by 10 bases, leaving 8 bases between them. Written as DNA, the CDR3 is TGCGCCAGCAGCTTGGAGGGATTTCAGTACTTC. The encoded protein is CASSLEGFQYF. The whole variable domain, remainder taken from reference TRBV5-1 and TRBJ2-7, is KAGVTQTPRYLIKTRGQQVTLSCSPISGHRSVSWYQQTPGQGLQFLFEYFSETQRNKGNFPGRFSGRQFSNSRSEMNVSTLELGDSALYLCASSLEGFQYFGPGTRLTVT.

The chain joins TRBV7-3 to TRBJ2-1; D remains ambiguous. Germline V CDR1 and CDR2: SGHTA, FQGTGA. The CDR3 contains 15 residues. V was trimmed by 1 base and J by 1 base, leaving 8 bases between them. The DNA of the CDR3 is TGTGCCAGCAGCTTAATGTCAGCTTCCTACAATGAGCAGTTCTTC. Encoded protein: CASSLMSASYNEQFF.